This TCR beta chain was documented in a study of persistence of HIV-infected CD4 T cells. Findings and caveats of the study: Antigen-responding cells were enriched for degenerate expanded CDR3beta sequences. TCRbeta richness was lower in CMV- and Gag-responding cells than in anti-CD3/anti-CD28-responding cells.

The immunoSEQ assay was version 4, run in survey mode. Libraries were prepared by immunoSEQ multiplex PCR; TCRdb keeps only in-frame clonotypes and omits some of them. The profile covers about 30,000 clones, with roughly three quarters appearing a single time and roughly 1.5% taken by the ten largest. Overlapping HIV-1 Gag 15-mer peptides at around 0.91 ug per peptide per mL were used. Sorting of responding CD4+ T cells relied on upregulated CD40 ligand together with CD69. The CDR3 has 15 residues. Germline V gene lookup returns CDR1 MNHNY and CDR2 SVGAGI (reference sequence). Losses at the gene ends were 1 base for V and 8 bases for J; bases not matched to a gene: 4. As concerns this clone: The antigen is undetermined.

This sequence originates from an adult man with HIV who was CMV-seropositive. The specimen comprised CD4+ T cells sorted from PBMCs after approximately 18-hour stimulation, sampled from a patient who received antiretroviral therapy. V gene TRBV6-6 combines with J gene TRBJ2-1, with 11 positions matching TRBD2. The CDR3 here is CASSYYSGGAYEQFF. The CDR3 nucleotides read TGTGCCAGCAGTTACTATAGCGGGGGGGCCTATGAGCAGTTCTTC.